This T cell receptor (beta chain) stems from a study of control samples from healthy donors and cancer patients. Trimming pared 3 bases from V and 5 bases from J, leaving 16 bases between. CDR1 is SGHTA and CDR2 is FQGNSA in the germline V gene. The CDR3 sequence is 16 residues long. Sequencing was performed with immunoSEQ multiplex PCR; in TCRdb, only in-frame clones are kept and a portion is missing. The top ten hold 9.5% of the sample, which has around 76,000 clones, around 90% seen once. This TCR was recovered from a woman in her forties or fifties with colorectal cancer. Input material: PBMCs. The chain has TRBV7-2 and TRBJ2-2, with TRBD1 as a possible D gene (6 bases). CDR3 loop: CASSFRMGAKTGELFF. The CDR3 DNA is TGTGCCAGCAGCTTCAGAATGGGGGCAAAGACCGGGGAGCTGTTTTTT. Full variable domain (rest looked up from reference TRBV7-2 and TRBJ2-2): GAGVSQSPSNKVTEKGKDVELRCDPISGHTALYWYRQSLGQGLEFLIYFQGNSAPDKSGLPSDRFSAERTGGSVSTLTIQRTQQEDSAVYLCASSFRMGAKTGELFFGEGSRLTVL.